This T cell receptor (beta chain) emerged from a study of shared clonotypes between healthy human individuals. As concerns this clone: Its cognate antigen is unknown.

The data were produced by immunoSEQ multiplex PCR, yet TCRdb's version contains in-frame clones alone and is incomplete. Among 2,500,000 or so clones listed, 90% to 95% were seen once. A CD45RA+ naive subset and a CD45RA-negative memory subset were split from CD4+ cells. Germline V lookup: CDR1 SGHRS, CDR2 YFSETQ. CDR3 size: 11 residues. Trimming removed 2 bases at V and 2 bases at J, with 1 base between. General study points: Clonotype sharing across several donors was observed for 4.5% to 6.5% of naive CD4 clonotypes. It was expected that sequencing depth would affect clonotype sharing among donors.

The sample consisted of naive CD4+ T cells from PBMCs. Subset given: CD45RA+ positively selected. The TCR originated in a man aged 18-30 years in good health. Some clones in this sample may be carry-over from other donors' samples. This chain uses TRBV5-1 with TRBJ1-1; D not resolved. The CDR3 DNA sequence: TGCGCCAGCAGCTTTAACACTGAAGCTTTCTTT. Translated: CASSFNTEAFF.